The sequence of this TCR beta chain was determined in a study of T-cell reconstitution after alpha-beta-depleted transplantation in children (dated by TCRdb to about 2016). With regard to the full study: Using TCR repertoire profiling, the study quantitatively followed how T-cell immune reconstitution unfolded in children after TCRalphabeta/CD19-depleted allogeneic hematopoietic cell transplantation. What the study reported, not specific to this receptor: The apparently early recovery of alphabetaT-cell counts about two months after transplant reportedly depended on only several hundred rapidly expanded clones that came from non-depleted graft cells. In some patients, the high TCRbeta diversity seen at day 60 was put down to recipient T cells and intrathymic progenitors that had survived conditioning. The frequencies of hyperexpanded clones fell over the following months, and after one year, T-cell counts and TCRbeta diversity were mostly attributed to newly produced T cells.

Looking up the germline V gene yields CDR1 SGHTA and CDR2 FQGNSA. From cysteine to phenylalanine, the CDR3 is 15 amino acids long. Only the CDR3 region is kept as DNA, spanning 45 bases read in frame from base 1. V loses 4 bases of germline sequence and J loses 4 bases, and the interval between the two ends is 14 bases. Many counts were recorded for this clonotype. Its antigen target is currently unknown. No quality values exist for individual bases; no much larger clone is one base distant. Library preparation used PCR. Instrument used: Illumina HiSeq 2500. TCR libraries were prepared with molecular barcoding, using unique molecular identifiers to normalize TCRbeta repertoire quantification. TCRdb reprocessing: public reads trimmed at Q25 with fastp, clones called with MiXCR, in-frame beta chains kept. For every CDR3 protein sequence, its rows merge into one entry that carries the most common genes and DNA. This sample has around 270,000 distinct CDR3 sequences in its table, and around 10% of those were observed once. The leading ten clones occupy approximately 7% of the sample.

Reading the label with the study, this specimen's treatment or condition is: allogeneic hematopoietic cell transplantation with graft depleted of TCRalphabeta T cells and CD19 B cells. The children who served as transplant recipients had been given grafts of TCRalphabeta/CD19-depleted allogeneic hematopoietic cells. The sequence links TRBV7-2 to TRBJ1-5; no D segment can be confidently identified. This receptor was identified in a boy in the first two years of life with acute myeloid leukemia, due to receive a stem cell transplant. The source material was PBMCs, sampled before TCRalphabeta/CD19-depleted stem cell transplant. At the DNA level, the sequence is TGTGCCAGCAGCTGGGTCCATCGATCTAATCAGCCCCAGCATTTT. Its protein product is CASSWVHRSNQPQHF.